This T cell receptor (beta chain) was captured by sequencing in a study of blood T cell repertoires in COVID-19 (dated by TCRdb to 2019 to 2021). Study-wide context: Samples from collaborators originated in the United States, Italy and Spain and spanned both the acute and convalescent phases of COVID-19. The prospective study material was composed of cDNA or gDNA derived from T cells, B-cell-depleted T cells, or PBMCs. Deeply sampled blood TCRbeta repertoires from subjects exposed to, actively infected with, or recovered from COVID-19 were included in the dataset. The repertoires were made available in a free public database intended to serve as a resource for research on the immune response to SARS-CoV-2. Samples came from the ongoing ImmuneRACE study (first 160 participants) plus 1,254 subjects from 6 global collaborators. A de-identified subject ID, COVID-19 status, age in years and sex were almost always included in the sample metadata. Where available, HLA class I and class II types were obtained from metadata supplied by the sample provider rather than from assay-based typing. What the work shows at the level of the full study, not this receptor alone: Clinical and demographic metadata were provided uncurated, with the amount varying by source and participant.

Germline trimming amounts to 7 bases on V and 6 bases on J, with 10 as the count of junction bases outside the gene matches. As encoded in the germline V gene, CDR1 is SQVTM while CDR2 is ANQGSEA. The CDR3 runs 14 amino acids, cysteine and phenylalanine included. Only the CDR3 region is kept as DNA, spanning 42 bases read in frame from base 1. TCRbeta CDR3 regions were amplified from genomic DNA using the immunoSEQ Assay, a bias-controlled multiplex PCR. For the original study's pipeline: Nucleated cell counts per sample were estimated from amplification of reference gene primers within the assay. To quantify the absolute abundance of each unique TCRbeta CDR3 rearrangement, sequence reads were collapsed and filtered. Productive Simpson clonality was computed per sample as the square root of Simpson's diversity index over productive rearrangements. TCRdb took over this immuneACCESS table, retaining in-frame rearrangements with V and J assigned. Such tables are incomplete; in checked studies, under half of the missing clones stem from an unresolved V gene, and the remainder is unexplained. That table supplies the V and J calls and clone size; D and trimming were determined from the DNA. Counted in this sample were about 200,000 clones; about 78% of them appeared once. About 5.5% of the sample is held by the ten biggest clonotypes.

Whole blood was collected in K2EDTA tubes by collaborating institutions according to the institutions' own protocols. For TCRbeta analysis, collaborators shipped samples as frozen whole blood, isolated PBMCs, or DNA extracted from either of those sample types. A note on this clone: The target of this receptor is not known. Base qualities are not provided; no much larger clone lies one nucleotide away.

The TCR was taken from a woman in her seventies with acute or convalescent COVID-19. Rearrangement joined TRBV29-1 to TRBJ2-1, with 9 middle bases fitting TRBD2. Specimen: peripheral blood. The CDR3 region reads CSAHPGTSSNEQFF. The nucleotide sequence reads TGCAGCGCTCATCCCGGGACTAGCAGCAATGAGCAGTTCTTC.